The TCR beta chain described here comes from a study of blood T cells in healthy people across ages. General study findings and limits: Leaving the PBMCs unsorted stopped any conclusive comparison of naive versus antigen-experienced cells.

Each individual donor underwent a draw of ten milliliters of peripheral blood. Of note for this clonotype: Its specificity is unknown.

Germline CDR1 LGHDT, CDR2 YNNKEL (reference sequence). The CDR3 totals 14 residues. The use of a sample-barcoded 5' primer and a J-beta primer mix characterized a second PCR of about 7 to 12 cycles. Each CDR3 protein is one row after TCRdb ran MiXCR on the 5' RACE reads. This repertoire shows around 1,000,000 distinct CDR3 sequences, roughly 24% found once; its top ten account for about 0.8%. These same data were also listed under a study on T cells of mothers and their children. That work states: RNA was extracted, and all of it went into cDNA synthesis at roughly 1.4 ug per 15 ul. It was found that thymic selection shapes TCR recombination output similarly in related and unrelated pairs.

This chain connects TRBV3-1 to TRBJ2-5, with D possibly being TRBD2 (6 bases). The J call may be in error: the DNA end matches TRBJ2-1 better. This TCR came from a girl aged 2 to 10 in good health. The specimen sequenced was blood. CDR3 DNA sequence: TGTGCCACCTCAGAGTCTAGCGTCTACAATGAGCAGTTCTTC. This encodes CATSESSVYNEQFF.